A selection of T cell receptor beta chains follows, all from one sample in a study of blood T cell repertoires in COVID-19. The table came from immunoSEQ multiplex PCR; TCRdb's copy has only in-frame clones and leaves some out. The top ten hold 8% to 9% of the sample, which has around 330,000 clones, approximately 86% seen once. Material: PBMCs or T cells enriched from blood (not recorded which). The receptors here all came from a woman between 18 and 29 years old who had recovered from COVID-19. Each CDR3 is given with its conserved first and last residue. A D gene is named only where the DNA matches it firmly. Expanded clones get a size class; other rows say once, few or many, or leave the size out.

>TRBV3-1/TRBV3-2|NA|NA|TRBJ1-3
TGTGCCAGCAGCCGCTATTTGGTCCTTGGAAACACCATATATTTT
CASSRYLVLGNTIYF
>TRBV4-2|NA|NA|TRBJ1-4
TGTGCCAGCAGCCAAGGGACATTTGCAACTAATGAAAAACTGTTTTTT
CASSQGTFATNEKLFF
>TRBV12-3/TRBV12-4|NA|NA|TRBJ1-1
TGTGCCAGCACTCCAGGGAGGGGTGAAGCTTTCTTT
CASTPGRGEAFF
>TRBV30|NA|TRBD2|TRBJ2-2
TGTGCCTGGAGTGTGAGCGGGGGGGAAACCGGGGAGCTGTTTTTT
CAWSVSGGETGELFF
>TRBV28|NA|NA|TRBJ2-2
TGTGCCAGCAGTTTCTCCTCCGACAGGCACACCGGGGAGCTGTTTTTT
CASSFSSDRHTGELFF
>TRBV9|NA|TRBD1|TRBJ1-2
TGTGCCAGCAGCGCGCTAGACAGGGTGGGCGGTGGCTACACCTTC
CASSALDRVGGGYTF
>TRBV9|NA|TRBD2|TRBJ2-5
TGTGCCAGCAGCGCATTACAAATAGCGGGGGGCTACTCCAACCAGTACTTC
CASSALQIAGGYSNQYF
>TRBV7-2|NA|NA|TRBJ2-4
TGTGCCAGCAGCTTAGATTGGGAGAACATTCAGTACTTC
CASSLDWENIQYF
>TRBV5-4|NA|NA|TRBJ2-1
TGTGCCACCCAGGAGGTCGGTTCTTTCAATGAGCAGTTCTTC
CATQEVGSFNEQFF
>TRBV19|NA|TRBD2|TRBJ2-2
TGTGCCAGTAGTATAGCCCCGGGGGGGCTGGCCGGGGAGCTGTTTTTT
CASSIAPGGLAGELFF
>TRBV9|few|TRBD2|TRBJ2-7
TGTGCCAGCAGCGCGAGCGGGAGCCTAAGTAACGAGCAGTACTTC
CASSASGSLSNEQYF
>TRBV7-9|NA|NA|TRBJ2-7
TGTGCCAGCAGCAGGGGCGAAAATTACGAGCAGTACTTC
CASSRGENYEQYF
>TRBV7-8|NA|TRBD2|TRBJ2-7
TGTGCCAGCAGCCCCGGACTAGCGGCCTACGAGCAGTACTTC
CASSPGLAAYEQYF
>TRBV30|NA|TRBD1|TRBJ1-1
TGTGCCTGGAGTGGCCCAAGGACAGGGGCCACTGAAGCTTTCTTT
CAWSGPRTGATEAFF
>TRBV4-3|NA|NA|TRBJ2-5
TGCGCCAGCAGCCAAGATACAGCCGGTCCTGAGACCCAGTACTTC
CASSQDTAGPETQYF
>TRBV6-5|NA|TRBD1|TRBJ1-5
TGTGCCAGCAGTTACTCGGGACAGGGGGCCGAACAGCCCCAGCATTTT
CASSYSGQGAEQPQHF
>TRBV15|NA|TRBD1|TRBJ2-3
TGTGCCACCAGCAGACCCCCTCGGGACAGGGGGCGGGCAGATACGCAGTATTTT
CATSRPPRDRGRADTQYF
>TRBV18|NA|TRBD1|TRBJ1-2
TGTGCCAGCTCACCACAGACAGGGGAGAACTATGGCTACACCTTC
CASSPQTGENYGYTF
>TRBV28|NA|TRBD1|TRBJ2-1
TGTGCCAGCAGTCCCGGGACAGGGACGATAGGTAATGAGCAGTTCTTC
CASSPGTGTIGNEQFF
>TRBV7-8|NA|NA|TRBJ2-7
TGTGCCAGCAGCTTAGCGGCAACCGACACCTACGAGCAGTACTTC
CASSLAATDTYEQYF
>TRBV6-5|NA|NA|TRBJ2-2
TGTGCCAGCAGTTACGTACAGGTGACGCCCGGGGAGCTGTTTTTT
CASSYVQVTPGELFF
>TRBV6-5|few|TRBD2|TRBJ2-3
TGTGCCAGCAGTTACCAACTAGCGGGGGGGCTAAATACGCAGTATTTT
CASSYQLAGGLNTQYF
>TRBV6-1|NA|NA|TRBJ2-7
TGTGCCAGCAGTGAAACGGTCTCCTACGAGCAGTACTTC
CASSETVSYEQYF
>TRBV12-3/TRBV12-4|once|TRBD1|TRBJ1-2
TGTGCCAGCAGTTCGGACAGGGCGAATGGCTACACCTTC
CASSSDRANGYTF
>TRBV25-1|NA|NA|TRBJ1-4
TGTGCCAGCAGTGAACAAGGGGCAACTAATGAAAAACTGTTTTTT
CASSEQGATNEKLFF
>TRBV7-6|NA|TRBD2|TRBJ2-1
TGTGCCAGCAGCTTAGTACTAGCGGGGGGTCGCTATGAGCAGTTCTTC
CASSLVLAGGRYEQFF
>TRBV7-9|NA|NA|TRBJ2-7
TGTGCCAGCAGCTCTCTCGGCCAGGCTCCATGGTACGAGCAGTACTTC
CASSSLGQAPWYEQYF
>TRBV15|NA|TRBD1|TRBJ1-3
TGTGCCACCAGCATGGACAGGGGCTCTGGAAACACCATATATTTT
CATSMDRGSGNTIYF
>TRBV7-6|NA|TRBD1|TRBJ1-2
TGTGCCAGCAGCTTTGGACAGGGGGTCACCGCTTACTATGGCTACACCTTC
CASSFGQGVTAYYGYTF
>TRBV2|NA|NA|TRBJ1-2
TGTGCCAGCGGACAGACTCCTAACTATGGCTACACCTTC
CASGQTPNYGYTF
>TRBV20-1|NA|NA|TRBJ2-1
TGCAGTGCTAGTTCAGATACCTACAATGAGCAGTTCTTC
CSASSDTYNEQFF
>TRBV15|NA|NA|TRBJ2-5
TGTGCCACCAGCAGGCAAACAGGTACCCAAGAGACCCAGTACTTC
CATSRQTGTQETQYF
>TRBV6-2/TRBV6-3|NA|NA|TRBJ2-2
TGTGCCAGCAGCCTTGACTATAACACCGGGGAGCTGTTTTTT
CASSLDYNTGELFF
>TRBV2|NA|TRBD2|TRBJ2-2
TGTGCCAGCAGGAGGGGACTAGCGGGAGTCACCGGGGAGCTGTTTTTT
CASRRGLAGVTGELFF
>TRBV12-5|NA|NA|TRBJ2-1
TGTGCTAGTGGTTTGGTACGCGGGATTAGCTCCTACAATGAGCAGTTCTTC
CASGLVRGISSYNEQFF
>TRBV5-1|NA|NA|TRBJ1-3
TGCGCCAGCAGCTTGGAACAGGGAGGAAACACCATATATTTT
CASSLEQGGNTIYF
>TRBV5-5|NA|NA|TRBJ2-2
TGTGCCAGCAGCTTGGAACAGGGAAACACCGGGGAGCTGTTTTTT
CASSLEQGNTGELFF
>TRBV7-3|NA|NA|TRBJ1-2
TGTGCCAGCAGCCGTGAGTACGGCTATGGCTACACCTTC
CASSREYGYGYTF
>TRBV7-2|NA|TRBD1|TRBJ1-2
TGTGCCAGCAGCTTAGAGCAGGGGGCAGGGCGCTATGGCTACACCTTC
CASSLEQGAGRYGYTF
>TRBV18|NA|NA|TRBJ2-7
TGTGCCAGCTCACCCCAGGGTAAAGGCAGCTCCTACGAGCAGTACTTC
CASSPQGKGSSYEQYF
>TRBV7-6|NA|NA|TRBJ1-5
TGTGCCAGCAGCCCTAGCCCGGATCAGCCCCAGCATTTT
CASSPSPDQPQHF
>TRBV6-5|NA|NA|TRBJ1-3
TGTGCCAGCAGTTACTCGACGGACAGAGGAAACACCATATATTTT
CASSYSTDRGNTIYF
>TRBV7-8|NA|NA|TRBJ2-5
TGTGCCAGCAGCTTAGGAGGATCAGAGACCCAGTACTTC
CASSLGGSETQYF
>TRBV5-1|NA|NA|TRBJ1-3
TGCGCCAGCAGCACCACAGGGAAGGCTGGAAACACCATATATTTT
CASSTTGKAGNTIYF
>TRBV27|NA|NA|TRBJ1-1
TGTGCCAGCAGTGCTTGGACAGCGAACACTGAAGCTTTCTTT
CASSAWTANTEAFF
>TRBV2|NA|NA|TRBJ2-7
TGTGCCAGCAGGGTAGAGGGAGTGGGTGAGCAGTACTTC
CASRVEGVGEQYF
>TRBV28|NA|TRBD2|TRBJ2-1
TGTGCCAGCAGTAACCGACCGGGACTAGCGGGAGGGCCGGGCTTTTACAATGAGCAGTTCTTC
CASSNRPGLAGGPGFYNEQFF
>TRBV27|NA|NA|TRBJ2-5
TGTGCCAGCAGTTTATCGAGGTCGGAGACCCAGTACTTC
CASSLSRSETQYF
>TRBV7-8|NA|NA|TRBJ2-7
TGTGCCAGCAGCTTACTAGCGAACTACGAGCAGTACTTC
CASSLLANYEQYF
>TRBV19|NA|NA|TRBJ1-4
TGTGCCAGTAGTATTTCAGGGGACACTAATGAAAAACTGTTTTTT
CASSISGDTNEKLFF
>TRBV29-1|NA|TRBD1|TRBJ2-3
TGCAGCGGCGGGACAGGGGGCACAGATACGCAGTATTTT
CSGGTGGTDTQYF
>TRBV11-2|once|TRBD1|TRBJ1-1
TGTGCCAGCAGCTTAGAGGGACAGATGAACACTGAAGCTTTCTTT
CASSLEGQMNTEAFF